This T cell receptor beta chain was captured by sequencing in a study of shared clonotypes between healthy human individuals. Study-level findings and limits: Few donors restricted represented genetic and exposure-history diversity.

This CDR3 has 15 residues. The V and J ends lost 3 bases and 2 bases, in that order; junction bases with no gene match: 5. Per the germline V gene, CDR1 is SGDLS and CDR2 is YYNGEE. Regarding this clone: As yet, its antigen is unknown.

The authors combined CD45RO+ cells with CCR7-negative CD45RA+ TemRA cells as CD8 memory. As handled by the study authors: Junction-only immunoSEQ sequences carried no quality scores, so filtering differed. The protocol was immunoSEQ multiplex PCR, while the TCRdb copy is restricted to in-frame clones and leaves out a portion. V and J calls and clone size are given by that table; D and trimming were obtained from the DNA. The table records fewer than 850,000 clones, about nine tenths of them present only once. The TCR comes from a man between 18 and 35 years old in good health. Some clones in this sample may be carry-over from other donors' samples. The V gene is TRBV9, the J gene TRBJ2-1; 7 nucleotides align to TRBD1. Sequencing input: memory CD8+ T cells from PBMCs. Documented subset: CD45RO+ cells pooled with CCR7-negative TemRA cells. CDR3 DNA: TGTGCCAGCAGCGAACGGACAGGCCCCTACAATGAGCAGTTCTTC. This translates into CASSERTGPYNEQFF.